This T cell receptor (beta chain) came from a study of blood T cell repertoires in COVID-19. The wider study: Samples of COVID-19 (acute and convalescent) were obtained from the United States, Italy and Spain. PBMCs, B-cell-depleted T cells, or T cells provided the cDNA or gDNA that made up the material.

Original processing notes: Amplification with reference gene primers provided the estimates of nucleated cell counts. Generated by immunoSEQ multiplex PCR, the TCRdb table keeps only in-frame clones and is missing some. That table gives V, J and clone size, and the DNA gave D and trimming. In the table there are 110,000 or so clones, over 75% of which are singletons. The V segment lost 7 bases and the J segment 0 bases; nucleotides outside the gene matches: 17. Germline loops: CDR1 KGHSH, CDR2 LQKENI. This CDR3 has 19 amino acids. The sample was peripheral blood. The source of this sequence is a human donor in a cohort sampled during active COVID-19. This chain links TRBV18 with TRBJ1-1; 10 nucleotides align to TRBD1. The CDR3 reads CASYPSPTGTGVMNTEAFF. The CDR3 region has the DNA TGTGCCAGCTATCCTTCCCCCACAGGGACAGGGGTAATGAACACTGAAGCTTTCTTT.